The following is a T cell receptor beta chain sequence with its context. Its matching antigen is unknown. The data are from a study of blood T cells in healthy people across ages. This CDR3 is 15 amino acids long. J was trimmed by 7 bases and V by 5 bases; bases with no gene match: 11. Germline CDR1 reads SGHDT; CDR2 reads YYEEEE. Overall study results and limits: Estimates based on one million T cells were treated as lower bounds.

Researchers report isolating at least 6.5 million PBMCs per sample. Primers used in a second PCR of about 6 to 11 cycles were a sample-barcoded 5' primer and a J-beta primer mix. Tags on each cDNA molecule came from a template-switch adaptor with 12 random nucleotides. From the 5' RACE reads, TCRdb called clonotypes with MiXCR, one entry per CDR3 protein. The sample shows 700,000 or so distinct CDR3 sequences, roughly 43% of them seen only once. The sequencing input was blood. This rearrangement joins TRBV5-6 to TRBJ2-2, with 7 positions matching TRBD2. The source is a man older than 75 in good health. The CDR3 region has the DNA TGTGCCAGCAGATTCGGACTAGAATTGGTCGGGGAGCTGTTTTTT. It yields the protein CASRFGLELVGELFF.